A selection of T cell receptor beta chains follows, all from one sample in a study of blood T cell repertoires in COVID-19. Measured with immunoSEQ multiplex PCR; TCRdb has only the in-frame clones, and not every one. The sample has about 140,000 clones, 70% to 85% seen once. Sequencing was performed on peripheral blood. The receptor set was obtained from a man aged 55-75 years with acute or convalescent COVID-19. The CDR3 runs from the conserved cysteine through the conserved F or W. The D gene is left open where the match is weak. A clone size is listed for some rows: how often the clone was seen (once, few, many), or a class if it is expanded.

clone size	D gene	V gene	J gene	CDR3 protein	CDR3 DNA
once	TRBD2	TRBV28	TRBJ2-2	CASSLPGLDRRELFF	TGTGCCAGCAGTTTACCTGGACTAGACCGCCGGGAGCTGTTTTTT
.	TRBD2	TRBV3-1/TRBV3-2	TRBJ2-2	CASSQTGTINTGELFF	TGTGCCAGCAGCCAGACCGGGACTATTAACACCGGGGAGCTGTTTTTT
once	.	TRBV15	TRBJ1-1	CATSREAENTEAFF	TGTGCCACCAGCAGAGAGGCCGAGAACACTGAAGCTTTCTTT
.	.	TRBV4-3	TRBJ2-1	CASSQDHGSGDEQFF	TGCGCCAGCAGCCAAGATCACGGGAGTGGGGATGAGCAGTTCTTC
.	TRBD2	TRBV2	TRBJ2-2	CASSDRIAGRRGGAGELFF	TGTGCCAGCAGTGACCGAATAGCGGGACGGAGGGGGGGCGCCGGGGAGCTGTTTTTT
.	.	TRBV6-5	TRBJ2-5	CASSSRETQYF	TGTGCCAGCAGTTCGCGGGAGACCCAGTACTTC
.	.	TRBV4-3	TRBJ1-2	CASSRDIYDGYTF	TGCGCCAGCAGCCGCGACATATATGATGGCTACACCTTC
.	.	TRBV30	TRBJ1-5	CAWDRGNQPQHF	TGTGCCTGGGACAGAGGCAATCAGCCCCAGCATTTT
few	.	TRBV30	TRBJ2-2	CAWSRGSQDTGELFF	TGTGCCTGGAGCCGGGGGAGTCAAGACACCGGGGAGCTGTTTTTT
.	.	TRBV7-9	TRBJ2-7	CASSLRMGGEQYF	TGTGCCAGCAGCTTAAGGATGGGAGGCGAGCAGTACTTC
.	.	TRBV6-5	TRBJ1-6	CASSISRDNSPLHF	TGTGCCAGCAGTATAAGTCGGGATAATTCACCCCTCCACTTT
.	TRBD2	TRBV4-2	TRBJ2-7	CASSQGPGGPIPYEQYF	TGTGCCAGCAGCCAAGGGCCGGGAGGGCCAATCCCCTACGAGCAGTACTTC
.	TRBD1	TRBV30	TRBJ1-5	CAWRGGQPNQPQHF	TGTGCCTGGAGGGGGGGACAGCCAAATCAGCCCCAGCATTTT
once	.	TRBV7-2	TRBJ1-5	CASSFSPPTRGYSNQPQHF	TGTGCCAGCAGCTTTTCGCCCCCTACAAGGGGATATAGCAATCAGCCCCAGCATTTT
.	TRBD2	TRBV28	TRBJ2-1	CATRTSGDYNEQFF	TGTGCCACCCGGACTAGCGGGGATTACAATGAGCAGTTCTTC
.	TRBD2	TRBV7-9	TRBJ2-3	CASSFASGRVTQYF	TGTGCCAGCAGCTTTGCTAGCGGGAGGGTTACGCAGTATTTT
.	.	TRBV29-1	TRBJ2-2	CSVAYTGELFF	TGCAGCGTTGCGTACACCGGGGAGCTGTTTTTT
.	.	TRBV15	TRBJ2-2	CATSRHLSLGSENTGELFF	TGTGCCACCAGCAGACACCTCAGTTTGGGGAGCGAGAACACCGGGGAGCTGTTTTTT
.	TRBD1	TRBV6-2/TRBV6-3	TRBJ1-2	CASSHRGGYTF	TGTGCCAGCAGTCACAGGGGCGGCTACACCTTC
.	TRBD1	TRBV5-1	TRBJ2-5	CASSWNRGFAETQYF	TGCGCCAGCAGCTGGAACAGGGGTTTTGCGGAGACCCAGTACTTC
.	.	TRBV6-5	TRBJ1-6	CASRGTGGIGSPLHF	TGTGCCAGCAGGGGGACTGGGGGGATCGGTTCACCCCTCCACTTT
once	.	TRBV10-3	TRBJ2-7	CAISESGGAGEQYF	TGTGCCATCAGTGAGTCGGGTGGGGCGGGGGAGCAGTACTTC
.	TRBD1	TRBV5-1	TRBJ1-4	CASSVGTGGNEKLFF	TGCGCCAGCAGTGTGGGGACAGGGGGTAATGAAAAACTGTTTTTT
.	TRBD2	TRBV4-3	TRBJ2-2	CASSQDAGGSRSGELFF	TGCGCCAGCAGCCAAGATGCGGGGGGGTCGCGGAGCGGGGAGCTGTTTTTT
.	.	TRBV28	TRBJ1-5	CASSFLGGGNQPQHF	TGTGCCAGCAGTTTTCTCGGGGGTGGCAATCAGCCCCAGCATTTT
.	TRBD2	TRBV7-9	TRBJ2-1	CASRISGRTYNEQFF	TGTGCCAGCAGGATTAGCGGGCGAACCTACAATGAGCAGTTCTTC
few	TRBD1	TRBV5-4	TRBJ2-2	CASSPGQGASGELFF	TGTGCCAGCAGCCCGGGACAGGGGGCGAGCGGGGAGCTGTTTTTT
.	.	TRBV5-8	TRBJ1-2	CASSLRTRGYTF	TGTGCCAGCAGCTTAAGGACTCGAGGCTACACCTTC
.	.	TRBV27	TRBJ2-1	CASSEQGSGNEQFF	TGTGCCAGCAGCGAACAGGGTTCAGGGAATGAGCAGTTCTTC
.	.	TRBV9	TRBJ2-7	CASSVDAGYEQYF	TGTGCCAGCAGCGTAGATGCGGGCTACGAGCAGTACTTC
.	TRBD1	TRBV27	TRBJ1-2	CASSPGGLYGYTF	TGTGCCAGCAGTCCAGGGGGGTTATACGGCTACACCTTC
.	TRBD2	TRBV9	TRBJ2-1	CASSLNSGSYNEQFF	TGTGCCAGCAGCCTTAATAGCGGGTCCTACAATGAGCAGTTCTTC
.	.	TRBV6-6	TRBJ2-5	CASSYSGAEETQYF	TGTGCCAGCAGTTACTCGGGCGCAGAAGAGACCCAGTACTTC
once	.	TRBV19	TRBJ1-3	CASSSRQASTGNTIYF	TGTGCCAGTAGTTCAAGACAGGCCTCGACTGGAAACACCATATATTTT
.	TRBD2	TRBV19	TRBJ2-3	CASSSRLGLAADTQYF	TGTGCCAGTAGTAGCCGACTTGGACTAGCGGCAGATACGCAGTATTTT
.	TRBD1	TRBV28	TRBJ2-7	CASSLSGTGGAPYF	TGTGCCAGCAGTTTGTCCGGGACAGGGGGCGCCCCGTACTTC
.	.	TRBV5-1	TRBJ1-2	CASSLGGRPLKAGYTF	TGCGCCAGCAGCTTGGGGGGGCGGCCTCTCAAGGCTGGCTACACCTTC
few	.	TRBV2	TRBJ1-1	CASSEDRATEAFF	TGTGCCAGCAGTGAAGACAGGGCGACTGAAGCTTTCTTT
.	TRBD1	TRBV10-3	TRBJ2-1	CAISDSSGTGGSQFF	TGTGCCATCAGTGACTCTTCCGGGACAGGGGGCTCCCAGTTCTTC
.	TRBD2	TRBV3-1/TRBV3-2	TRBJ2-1	CASSQRLSGRPYNEQFF	TGTGCCAGCAGCCAACGTTTAAGCGGGAGGCCCTACAATGAGCAGTTCTTC
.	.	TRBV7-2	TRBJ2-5	CASSLALPETQYF	TGTGCCAGCAGCTTAGCCCTCCCCGAGACCCAGTACTTC
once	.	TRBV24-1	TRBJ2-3	CATGQGLHTDTQYF	TGTGCCACCGGCCAGGGGCTCCACACAGATACGCAGTATTTT
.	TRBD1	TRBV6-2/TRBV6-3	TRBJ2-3	CASSSGQGPDTQYF	TGTGCCAGCAGCTCCGGACAGGGGCCAGATACGCAGTATTTT
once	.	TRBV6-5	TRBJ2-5	CASSYGGGTEETQYF	TGTGCCAGCAGTTACGGAGGGGGGACAGAAGAGACCCAGTACTTC
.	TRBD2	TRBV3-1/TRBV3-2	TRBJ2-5	CASSQDRKGGDF	TGTGCCAGCAGCCAAGATCGAAAGGGAGGGGACTTC
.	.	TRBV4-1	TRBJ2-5	CASSQDIRERETQYF	TGCGCCAGCAGCCAAGATATACGGGAGAGGGAGACCCAGTACTTC
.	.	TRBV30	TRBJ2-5	CAWTYLFGGNQETQYF	TGTGCCTGGACCTATTTATTCGGCGGAAACCAAGAGACCCAGTACTTC
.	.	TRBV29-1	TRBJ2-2	CSVAMRLPSNTGELFF	TGCAGCGTTGCCATGAGACTACCTTCCAACACCGGGGAGCTGTTTTTT
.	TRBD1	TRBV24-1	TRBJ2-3	CATSDVGGGQGDTQYF	TGTGCCACCAGTGATGTGGGGGGGGGACAGGGAGATACGCAGTATTTT